The rows below give T cell receptor beta chains drawn from one sample of a study of cytomegalovirus exposure and HLA in healthy donors. Method: immunoSEQ multiplex PCR; TCRdb's copy keeps in-frame clones and lacks some. In all, the sample yields some 200,000 clones. Input material: PBMCs. The receptor source for this set is a girl aged 2 to 9 in good health and CMV-seropositive. Both conserved end residues are part of each CDR3. Each record gives: D gene, J gene, V gene, CDR3 DNA, CDR3 protein. A D gene is named only where the DNA matches it firmly.

TRBD1	TRBJ1-2	TRBV28	TGTGCCAGCGAGACAGGGGGTTATGGCTACACCTTC	CASETGGYGYTF
NA	TRBJ1-5	TRBV28	TGTGCCAGCAGTTTAAACACAGGTGGGACCCAGCATTTT	CASSLNTGGTQHF
TRBD2	TRBJ2-7	TRBV13	TGTGCCAGCAGCGCGCCGACTAGCGGGAGGGCCGAGCAGTACTTC	CASSAPTSGRAEQYF
NA	TRBJ2-2	TRBV10-3	TGTGCCATCAGTGAGTCGACGGGGGGCCGGGCCGGGGAGCTGTTTTTT	CAISESTGGRAGELFF
NA	TRBJ2-2	TRBV18	TGTGCCAGCTCACCGGTCGGGTACACCGGGGAGCTGTTTTTT	CASSPVGYTGELFF
TRBD1	TRBJ1-5	TRBV7-9	TGTGCCAGCAGCCCACAGGGGTCTAGCAATCAGCCCCAGCATTTT	CASSPQGSSNQPQHF
TRBD2	TRBJ2-1	TRBV30	TGTGCCTGGAGTGAGCCCGGGAGGGTTAATGAGCAGTTCTTC	CAWSEPGRVNEQFF
TRBD1	TRBJ1-1	TRBV28	TGTGCCAGCAGTCAACGAAGGACAGGTGAGGGTTTT	CASSQRRTGEGF
TRBD1	TRBJ2-7	TRBV13	TGTGCCAGCAGCCGCTGGACCGGGGACAGGCCCTACGAGCAGTACTTC	CASSRWTGDRPYEQYF
NA	TRBJ2-1	TRBV7-9	TGTGCCAGCAGGGGGGACTCGAGGAATGAGCAGTTCTTC	CASRGDSRNEQFF
TRBD1	TRBJ2-5	TRBV10-3	TGTGCCATCAGTGAGTCGACCAGGGGGCGGGAGACCCAGTACTTC	CAISESTRGRETQYF
TRBD1	TRBJ2-5	TRBV4-1	TGCGCCAGCAGCACCCTCCAGGGGGCGGGGGAGACCCAGTACTTC	CASSTLQGAGETQYF
NA	TRBJ1-4	TRBV19	TGTGCCAGTAGTAGACATGCAACTAATGAAAAACTGTTTTTT	CASSRHATNEKLFF
NA	TRBJ2-1	TRBV13	TGTGCCAGCAGCGCAAACGCTAGGGACTCCACTTACAATGAGCAGTTCTTC	CASSANARDSTYNEQFF
TRBD2	TRBJ2-1	TRBV6-6	TGTGCCAGCAGCCCCTTGGGGGAGGGATACAATGAGCAGTTCTTC	CASSPLGEGYNEQFF
NA	TRBJ1-2	TRBV6-6	TGTGCCAGCAGTCTCGGCCCGGGACATGGGGGCTACACCTTC	CASSLGPGHGGYTF
TRBD1	TRBJ1-2	TRBV18	TGTGCCAGCTCAACCGGGACAGGAGGATTCAATGGCTACACCTTC	CASSTGTGGFNGYTF
TRBD2	TRBJ2-7	TRBV4-1	TGCGCCAGCAGCCAAGTCGGGGGGAGAGCGCCCTACGAGCAGTACTTC	CASSQVGGRAPYEQYF
NA	TRBJ2-4	TRBV7-9	TGTGCCAGCAGCTTAGCCGGACAGAACAAAAACATTCAGTACTTC	CASSLAGQNKNIQYF
NA	TRBJ2-1	TRBV9	TGTGCCAGCAATAGTGAGCAGTTCTTC	CASNSEQFF
NA	TRBJ2-1	TRBV30	TGTGCCTGGAGTCCGTCAGGGAATGAGCAGTTCTTC	CAWSPSGNEQFF
TRBD2	TRBJ2-1	TRBV28	TGTGCCAGCAGTTTAGCGGGAGACAATGAGCAGTTCTTC	CASSLAGDNEQFF
TRBD2	TRBJ2-1	TRBV5-1	TGCGCCAGCAGCGCCTCTAGCGGGGCGGTCAATGAGCAGTTCTTC	CASSASSGAVNEQFF
NA	TRBJ1-2	TRBV6-5	TGTGCCAGCAGTATACAGGATTCTAACTATGGCTACACCTTC	CASSIQDSNYGYTF
TRBD2	TRBJ2-7	TRBV27	TGTGCCAGCAGTCTTACCCCCGGGACTAGCGGGACCGGGGGTTACGAGCAGTACTTC	CASSLTPGTSGTGGYEQYF
TRBD2	TRBJ2-1	TRBV7-9	TGTGCCAGCAGCTACGTCCCGGGACTAGCGGGAGGGCTTTCGGATGAGCAGTTCTTC	CASSYVPGLAGGLSDEQFF
NA	TRBJ2-1	TRBV7-2	TGTGCCAGCAGCCCCGACAGGTACAATGAGCAGTTCTTC	CASSPDRYNEQFF
NA	TRBJ2-1	TRBV19	TGTGCCAGTAGTATAGAAGAGCGGGTGATCTACAATGAGCAGTTCTTC	CASSIEERVIYNEQFF
TRBD1	TRBJ1-2	TRBV28	TGTGCCAGCAGACAAGGGACAGGGGTTAACTATGGCTACACCTTC	CASRQGTGVNYGYTF
NA	TRBJ2-5	TRBV18	TGTGCCAGCTCACCGTTACAGGGAAAACAAGAGACCCAGTACTTC	CASSPLQGKQETQYF